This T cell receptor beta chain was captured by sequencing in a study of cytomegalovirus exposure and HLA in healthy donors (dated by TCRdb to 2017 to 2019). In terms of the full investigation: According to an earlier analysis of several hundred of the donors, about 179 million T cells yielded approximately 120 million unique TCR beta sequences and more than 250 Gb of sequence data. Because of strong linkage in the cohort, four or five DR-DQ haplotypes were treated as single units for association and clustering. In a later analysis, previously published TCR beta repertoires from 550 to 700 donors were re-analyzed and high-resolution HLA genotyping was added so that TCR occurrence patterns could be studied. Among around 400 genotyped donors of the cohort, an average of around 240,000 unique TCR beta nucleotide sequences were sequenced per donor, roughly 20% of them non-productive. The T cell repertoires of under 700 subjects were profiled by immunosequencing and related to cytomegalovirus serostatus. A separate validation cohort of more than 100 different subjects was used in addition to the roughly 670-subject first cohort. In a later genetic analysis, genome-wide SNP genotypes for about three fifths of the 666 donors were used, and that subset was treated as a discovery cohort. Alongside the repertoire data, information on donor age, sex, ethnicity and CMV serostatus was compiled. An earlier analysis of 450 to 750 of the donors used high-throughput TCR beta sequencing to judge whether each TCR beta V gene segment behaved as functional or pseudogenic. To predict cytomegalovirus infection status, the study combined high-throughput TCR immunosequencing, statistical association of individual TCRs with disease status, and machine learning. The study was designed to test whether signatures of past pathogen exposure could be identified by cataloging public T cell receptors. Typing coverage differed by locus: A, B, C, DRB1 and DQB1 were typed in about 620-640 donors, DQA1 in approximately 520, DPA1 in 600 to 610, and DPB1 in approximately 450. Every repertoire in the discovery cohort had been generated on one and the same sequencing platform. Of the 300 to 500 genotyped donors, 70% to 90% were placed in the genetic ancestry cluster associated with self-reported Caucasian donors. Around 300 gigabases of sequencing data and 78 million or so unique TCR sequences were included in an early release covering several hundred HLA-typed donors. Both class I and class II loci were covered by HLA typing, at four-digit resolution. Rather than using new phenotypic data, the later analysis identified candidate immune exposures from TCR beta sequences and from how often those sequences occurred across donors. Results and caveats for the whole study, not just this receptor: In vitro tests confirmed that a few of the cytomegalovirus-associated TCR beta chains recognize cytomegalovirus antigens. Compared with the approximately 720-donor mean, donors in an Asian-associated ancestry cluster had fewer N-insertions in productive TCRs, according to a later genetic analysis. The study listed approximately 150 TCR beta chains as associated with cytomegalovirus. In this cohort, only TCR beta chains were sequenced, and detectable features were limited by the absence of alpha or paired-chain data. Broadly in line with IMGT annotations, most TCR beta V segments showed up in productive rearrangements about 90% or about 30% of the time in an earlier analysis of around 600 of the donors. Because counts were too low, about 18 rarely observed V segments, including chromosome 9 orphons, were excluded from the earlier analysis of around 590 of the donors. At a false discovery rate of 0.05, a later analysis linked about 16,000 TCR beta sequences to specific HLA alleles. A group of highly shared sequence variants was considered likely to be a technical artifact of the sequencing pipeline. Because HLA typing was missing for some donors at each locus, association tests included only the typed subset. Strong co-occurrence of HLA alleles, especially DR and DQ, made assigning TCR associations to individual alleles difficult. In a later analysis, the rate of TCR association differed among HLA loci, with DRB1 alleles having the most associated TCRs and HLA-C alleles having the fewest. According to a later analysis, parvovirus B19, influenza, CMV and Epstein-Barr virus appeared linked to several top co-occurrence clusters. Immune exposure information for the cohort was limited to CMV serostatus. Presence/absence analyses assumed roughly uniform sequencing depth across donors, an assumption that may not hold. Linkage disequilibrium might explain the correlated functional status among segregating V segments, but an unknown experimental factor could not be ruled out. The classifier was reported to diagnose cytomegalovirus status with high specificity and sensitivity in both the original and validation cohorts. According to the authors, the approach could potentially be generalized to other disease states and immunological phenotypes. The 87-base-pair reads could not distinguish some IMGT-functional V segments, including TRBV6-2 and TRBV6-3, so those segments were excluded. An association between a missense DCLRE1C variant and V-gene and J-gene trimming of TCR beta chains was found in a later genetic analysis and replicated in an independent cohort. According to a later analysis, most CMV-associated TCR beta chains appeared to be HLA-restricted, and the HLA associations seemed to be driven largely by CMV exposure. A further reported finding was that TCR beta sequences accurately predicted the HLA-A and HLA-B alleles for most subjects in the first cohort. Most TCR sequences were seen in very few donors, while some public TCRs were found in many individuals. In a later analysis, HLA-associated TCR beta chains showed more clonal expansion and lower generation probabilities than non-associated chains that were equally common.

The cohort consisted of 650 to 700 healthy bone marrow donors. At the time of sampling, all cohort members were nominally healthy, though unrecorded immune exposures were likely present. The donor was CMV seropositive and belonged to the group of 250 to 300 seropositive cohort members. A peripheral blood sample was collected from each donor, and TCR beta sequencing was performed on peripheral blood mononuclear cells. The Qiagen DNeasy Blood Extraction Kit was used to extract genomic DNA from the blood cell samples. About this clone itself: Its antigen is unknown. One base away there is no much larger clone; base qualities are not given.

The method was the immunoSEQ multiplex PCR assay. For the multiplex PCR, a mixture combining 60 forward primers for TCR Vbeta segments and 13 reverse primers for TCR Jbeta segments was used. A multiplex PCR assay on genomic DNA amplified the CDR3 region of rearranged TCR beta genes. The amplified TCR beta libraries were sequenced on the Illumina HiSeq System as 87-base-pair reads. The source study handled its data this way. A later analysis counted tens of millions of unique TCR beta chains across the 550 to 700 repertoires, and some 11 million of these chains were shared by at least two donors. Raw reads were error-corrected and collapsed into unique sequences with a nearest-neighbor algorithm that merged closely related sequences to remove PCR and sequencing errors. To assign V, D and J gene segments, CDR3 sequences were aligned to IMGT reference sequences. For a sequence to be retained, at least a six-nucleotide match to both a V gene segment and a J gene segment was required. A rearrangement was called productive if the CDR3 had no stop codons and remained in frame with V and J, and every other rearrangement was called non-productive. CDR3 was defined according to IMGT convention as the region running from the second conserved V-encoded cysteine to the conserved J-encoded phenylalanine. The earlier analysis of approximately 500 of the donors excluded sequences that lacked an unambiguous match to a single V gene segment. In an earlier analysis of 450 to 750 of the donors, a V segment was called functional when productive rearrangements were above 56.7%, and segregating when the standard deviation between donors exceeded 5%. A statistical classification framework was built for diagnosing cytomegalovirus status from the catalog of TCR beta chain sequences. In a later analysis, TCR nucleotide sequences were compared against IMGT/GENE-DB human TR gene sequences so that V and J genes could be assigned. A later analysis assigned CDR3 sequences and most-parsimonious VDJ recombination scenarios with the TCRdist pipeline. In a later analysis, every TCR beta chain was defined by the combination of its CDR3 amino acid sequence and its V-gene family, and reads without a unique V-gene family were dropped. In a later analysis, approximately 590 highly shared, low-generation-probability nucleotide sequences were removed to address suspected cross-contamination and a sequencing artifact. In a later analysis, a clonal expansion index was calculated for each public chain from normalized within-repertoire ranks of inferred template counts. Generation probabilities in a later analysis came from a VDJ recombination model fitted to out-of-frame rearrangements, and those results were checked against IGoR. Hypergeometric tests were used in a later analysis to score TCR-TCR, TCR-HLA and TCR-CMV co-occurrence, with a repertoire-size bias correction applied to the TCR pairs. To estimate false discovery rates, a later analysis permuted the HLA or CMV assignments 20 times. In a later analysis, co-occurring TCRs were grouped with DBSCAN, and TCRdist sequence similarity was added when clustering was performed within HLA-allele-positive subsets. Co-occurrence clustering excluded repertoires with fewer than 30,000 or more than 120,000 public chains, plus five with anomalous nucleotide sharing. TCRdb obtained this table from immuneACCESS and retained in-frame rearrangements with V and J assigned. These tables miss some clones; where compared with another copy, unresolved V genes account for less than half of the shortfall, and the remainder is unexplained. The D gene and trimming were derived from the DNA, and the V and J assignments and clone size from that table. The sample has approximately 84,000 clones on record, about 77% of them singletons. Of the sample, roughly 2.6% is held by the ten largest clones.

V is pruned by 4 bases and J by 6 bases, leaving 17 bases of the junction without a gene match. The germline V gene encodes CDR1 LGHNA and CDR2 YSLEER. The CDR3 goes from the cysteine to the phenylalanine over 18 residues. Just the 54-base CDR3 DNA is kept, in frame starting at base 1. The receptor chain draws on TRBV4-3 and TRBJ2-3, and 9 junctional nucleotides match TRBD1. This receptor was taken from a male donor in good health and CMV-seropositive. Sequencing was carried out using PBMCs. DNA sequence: TGCGCCAGCAGCCGCCAGCTACAGGGGGCTGGGAGTGGGGATACGCAGTATTTT. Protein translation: CASSRQLQGAGSGDTQYF.